This T cell receptor beta chain was documented in a study of T-cell reconstitution after alpha-beta-depleted transplantation in children. Preparation of the TCRbeta library involved a method that used unique molecular identifiers. One entry per CDR3 protein, called by TCRdb with MiXCR from the PCR reads. The sample yields 490,000 or so distinct CDR3 sequences, around 13% seen once. This clonotype was seen only a few times. Sequenced material: PBMCs from the stem cell graft donor, taken from the stem cell graft. The receptor was isolated from a human donor who donated a stem cell graft to a child with combined immunodeficiency.

The CDR3 DNA follows: TGCAGTGCTAGAGTGGGCGTCAGTCAGTTCTTC. As protein: CSARVGVSQFF. V is TRBV20-1 and J is TRBJ2-1, with D uncertain. V was clipped by 1 base and J by 13 bases, with 11 bases between them. The CDR3 length is 11 residues. The V gene's germline CDR1 is DFQATT and CDR2 SNEGSKA (reference sequence).